This entry features one T cell receptor beta chain sequence. Its antigen is as yet unknown. This sample is drawn from a study of cytomegalovirus exposure and HLA in healthy donors. Study outcomes and limitations: Cytomegalovirus association was listed for 164 TCR beta chains.

The primer mix had 60 Vbeta and 13 Jbeta primers. Sequencing was performed with immunoSEQ multiplex PCR; in TCRdb, only in-frame clones are kept and a portion is missing. Seen here are about 120,000 clones, 65% to 80% observed once, and the top ten hold about 4.3%. This TCR came from a male donor in good health and CMV-seropositive. The specimen sequenced was PBMCs.

CDR3 in DNA: TGTGCCAGTAGTATAACCCCAGGGGCTGGGGCCAACGTCCTGACTTTC. Its translation is CASSITPGAGANVLTF. The rearrangement links TRBV19 to TRBJ2-6, with a weak D call TRBD1 (6 bases). Germline CDR1 and CDR2: LNHDA and SQIVND (reference sequence). CDR3 length: 16 amino acids. Trimming stripped 2 bases from V and 2 bases from J, with 10 bases between.